The 17 T cell receptor beta chains reported below all come from one sample, sequenced in a study of blood T cells in healthy people across ages. The use of a sample-barcoded 5' primer and a J-beta primer mix characterized a second PCR of roughly 6 to 11 cycles. TCRdb called the 5' RACE reads again in MiXCR, with one record for every CDR3 protein. The sample lists about 1.6 million distinct CDR3 sequences; roughly 30% were seen once. Sequences were obtained from blood. The receptors come from a woman in her twenties or thirties in good health.

The chain links TRBV29-1 to TRBJ2-1; possibly TRBD1 for D (6 bases). CDR3 length equals 15 residues. The germline V gene has CDR1 SQVTM and CDR2 ANQGSEA. Trimming left V 3 bases short and J 4 bases short, with 16 bases between. Here the CDR3 DNA reads TGCAGCGTTGATGAGGGGGTTACCCCATACAATGAGCAGTTCTTC. Translation gives CSVDEGVTPYNEQFF.

This chain joins TRBV6-2 or TRBV6-3 and TRBJ1-6; D possibly corresponds to TRBD1 (6 bases). Germline values: CDR1 MNHEY, CDR2 SVGEGT. The CDR3 spans 16 residues. V was cut by 5 bases and J by 6 bases, with 17 bases left in between. The CDR3 DNA reads as TGTGCCAGCAGTCCGAGTGGGGGGGGCGGTAATTCACCCCTCCACTTT. Translated: CASSPSGGGGNSPLHF.

CDR3 nucleotides: TGCAGTGCCACTGGGACTGGGACCGGGGAGCTGTTTTTT. Its translation: CSATGTGTGELFF. The J gene is TRBJ2-2, the V gene TRBV20-1; weak D call: TRBD2 (6 bases). This CDR3 comprises 13 residues. The germline V gene has CDR1 DFQATT and CDR2 SNEGSKA (reference sequence). Trimming left V 6 bases short and J 5 bases short, with 13 bases between.

The chain uses TRBV27 and TRBJ2-3; D gene unclear. V lost 4 bases and J 1 base, leaving 6 bases between the germline ends. This CDR3 comprises 13 residues. Germline V gives CDR1 MNHEY, CDR2 SMNVEV (reference sequence). Written as DNA, the CDR3 is TGTGCCAGCAGTTCCCATGGCACAGATACGCAGTATTTT. Translation: CASSSHGTDTQYF.

This clonotype was detected once. The chain joins TRBV21-1 to TRBJ1-1; the table's TRBD1 call for D was not verified on the DNA. TRBV21-1 is annotated as a pseudogene. The CDR3 is made up of 16 amino acids. CDR3 protein: CASSERSGQLNTEAFF. The CDR3 coding sequence is TGTGCCAGCAGCGAAAGGTCGGGACAGTTGAACACTGAAGCTTTCTTT.

The chain has TRBV6-6 and TRBJ1-4, with 7 bases lining up with TRBD1. The CDR3 spans 15 residues. V lost 2 bases to trimming and J lost 5 bases; unmatched junction nucleotides: 5. Germline V gene lookup returns CDR1 MNHNY and CDR2 SVGAGI (reference sequence). The CDR3 here is CASSYITGANEKLFF. CDR3 DNA sequence: TGTGCCAGCAGTTACATAACAGGGGCGAATGAAAAACTGTTTTTT.

The rearrangement uses TRBV5-1 and TRBJ1-2; 9 bases are shared with TRBD1. Per germline, CDR1 SGHRS and CDR2 YFSETQ. The J segment lost 1 base and the V segment lost 4 bases, leaving 14 bases of the junction unmatched. The CDR3 runs to 18 residues. CDR3 coding DNA: TGCGCCAGCAGCGGCGGACAGGCTGACAGGGGGAATAACTATGGCTACACCTTC. This codes for CASSGGQADRGNNYGYTF.

CDR3 region: CASTGLAEGEQFF. The CDR3 region has the DNA TGCGCCAGTACGGGACTAGCGGAAGGGGAGCAGTTCTTC. The chain links TRBV5-1 to TRBJ2-1, with 11 bases identical to TRBD2. CDR1 is SGHRS and CDR2 is YFSETQ in the germline V gene. The CDR3 extends over 13 amino acids. J gave up 10 bases and V 8 bases, and 8 bases lay outside the gene matches.

This clonotype showed up just a few times. The rearrangement uses TRBV21-1 and TRBJ2-1; the DNA was not compared with TRBD1, the D call given in the table. TRBV21-1 is listed as a pseudogene. This CDR3 comprises 16 residues. This CDR3 is CASKPSRAGISNEQFF. The CDR3 DNA is TGTGCCAGCAAGCCCTCCCGGGCAGGGATCTCCAATGAGCAGTTCTTC.

The chain links TRBV28 to TRBJ2-1; 11 nucleotides agree with TRBD1. CDR1 is MDHEN and CDR2 is SYDVKM in the germline V gene. The CDR3 totals 14 residues. V lost 10 bases, J lost 11 bases, and 13 bases stayed unmatched. CDR3 nucleotides: TGTGCCACCTATCGTGGGGACAGGGGGAAAAAGCAGTTCTTC. As protein: CATYRGDRGKKQFF.

This clonotype was observed many times. The chain is built from TRBV20-1 and TRBJ2-1; D ambiguous. The CDR3 spans 14 residues. Between the trimmed V and J ends, which lost 6 bases and 5 bases, there was a span of 17 bases. Per the germline V gene, CDR1 is DFQATT and CDR2 is SNEGSKA (reference sequence). CDR3: CSAPPPRLNNEQFF. CDR3 sequence (DNA): TGCAGTGCGCCACCGCCCCGGCTGAACAATGAGCAGTTCTTC.

This clonotype was seen many times. The chain employs TRBV12-3 or TRBV12-4 and TRBJ2-3, with D unclear. The CDR3 is 14 amino acids. V lost 2 bases and J lost 4, with 10 bases in between. This CDR3 reads CASSLLGFPDTQYF. In nucleotides, the CDR3 is TGTGCCAGCAGTTTACTCGGGTTTCCAGATACGCAGTATTTT.

This clonotype was observed a few times. This sequence joins TRBV20-1 and TRBJ1-5, with 8 bases that match TRBD1. The CDR3 has 15 amino acids. After removal of 3 bases from V and 4 bases from J, the junction contained 8 bases not matched to a gene. CDR1 DFQATT and CDR2 SNEGSKA come from the germline V gene (reference sequence). The CDR3 loop is CSASAGTGSNQPQHF. The DNA of the CDR3 is TGCAGTGCTAGCGCCGGGACAGGTTCAAATCAGCCCCAGCATTTT.

For this clonotype: One base away lies a much larger clone, so this may be a sequencing read error. The chain links TRBV6-2 or TRBV6-3 to TRBJ1-5, with a weak D call TRBD1 (5 bases). There are 15 residues in the CDR3. The germline CDR1 and CDR2 sequences are MNHEY and SVGEGT. The CDR3 sequence is CAGSYGADGNQPQHF. DNA for the CDR3: TGTGCCGGCAGTTACGGGGCCGACGGCAATCAGCCCCAGCATTTT.

This clonotype was picked up a small number of times. The chain uses TRBV27 and TRBJ2-1, with D unclear. Germline CDR1 is MNHEY and CDR2 is SMNVEV (reference sequence). The CDR3 has 13 residues. V lost 5 bases, J lost 6 bases, and 11 bases lay in between. CDR3 in DNA: TGTGCCAGCAGTCCCGAGCCCCTCAATGAGCAGTTCTTC. It is translated as CASSPEPLNEQFF.

The genes are TRBV5-1 and TRBJ2-2, with 7 bases identical to TRBD1. The germline V gene has CDR1 SGHRS and CDR2 YFSETQ. CDR3 size: 16 residues. The V gene end was trimmed by 4 bases and the J gene end by 1 base; junction bases not matched to a gene: 7. The CDR3 sequence: CASSPDRAGNTGELFF. DNA of the CDR3: TGCGCCAGCAGCCCAGACAGGGCAGGGAACACCGGGGAGCTGTTTTTT.

Here the CDR3 reads CASSFLEDLNQPQHF. CDR3 sequence (DNA): TGTGCCAGCAGTTTTCTCGAGGACCTGAATCAGCCCCAGCATTTT. V and J are TRBV27 and TRBJ1-5; D ambiguous. Germline CDR1 MNHEY, CDR2 SMNVEV (reference sequence). There are 15 residues in the CDR3. V shed 3 bases and J shed 4 bases, with 13 bases lying between them.